Listed here are 6 T cell receptor beta chains from one sample, sequenced in a study of a mutant IDH1 vaccine in newly diagnosed glioma. No cognate antigen is known for these TCRs. The protocol was immunoSEQ multiplex PCR, while the TCRdb copy is restricted to in-frame clones and leaves out a portion. Among 95,000 to 120,000 clones listed, under 90% were seen once. This sample's time point: week 11, during vaccination. Each vaccine dose was 300 ug of mutant IDH1 20-mer peptide, with topical imiquimod. Sequencing used PBMCs, obtained from a glioma patient whose treatment included an IDH1 peptide vaccine. Receptor source: a woman aged 45-60 years with glioma.

This clone is a singleton in its sample. V gene TRBV28 combines with J gene TRBJ1-5; D gene uncertain. CDR3 length: 14 amino acids. V lost 6 bases and J 7 bases, leaving 16 bases between the germline ends. Germline V CDR1 and CDR2: MDHEN, SYDVKM. CDR3 residues: CASREPAEAQPQHF. CDR3 nucleotide sequence: TGTGCCAGCAGAGAACCGGCGGAGGCGCAGCCCCAGCATTTT.

In this sample, this clone turned up a few times. This chain connects TRBV30 to TRBJ2-1, with 10 bases matching TRBD2. The CDR3 is made up of 17 amino acids. Per germline, CDR1 GTSNPN and CDR2 SVGIG (reference sequence). V shed 2 bases, J shed 14 bases, and the junction held 21 bases outside the gene matches. Here the CDR3 reads CAWSYRVASGRARWKFF. The CDR3 region has the DNA TGTGCCTGGAGTTACCGGGTGGCGAGCGGGAGGGCCCGGTGGAAGTTCTTC.

This chain uses TRBV5-1 with TRBJ2-5, with 7 bases aligning to TRBD1. Gene TRBJ2-7 matches the end of the DNA better, so the J call may be wrong. Germline V gene sequence: CDR1 SGHRS, CDR2 YFSETQ. The CDR3 is made up of 15 amino acids. CDR3 loop: CASSLTPRQGYEQYF. In DNA form, the CDR3 reads TGCGCCAGCAGCTTGACGCCGAGACAGGGCTACGAGCAGTACTTC.

This chain connects TRBV2 to TRBJ2-1; 12 nucleotides align to TRBD2. The CDR3 length is 22 residues. With V trimmed by 6 bases and J by 1 base, 22 bases remained unmatched. Germline V lookup: CDR1 SNHLY, CDR2 FYNNEI. The CDR3 DNA follows: TGTGCCAGCAGCGCCCCGGGACAGGGAACTAGCGGGAGGAGGCGTTCCTACAATGAGCAGTTCTTC. Translated, it gives CASSAPGQGTSGRRRSYNEQFF.

The chain combines TRBV2 with TRBJ2-5; D is uncertain. TRBJ2-7 matches the DNA end more closely, so the J call is doubtful. The CDR3 spans 12 residues. The germline CDR1 and CDR2 sequences are SNHLY and FYNNEI. The CDR3 nucleotides are TGTGCCAGCAGTGAGTTCTCCTACGAGCAGTACTTC. This codes for CASSEFSYEQYF.

This chain joins TRBV19 and TRBJ1-4, with D perhaps matching TRBD1 (5 bases). This CDR3 spans 14 amino acids. The germline V gene encodes CDR1 LNHDA and CDR2 SQIVND (reference sequence). Trimming took off 7 bases at V and 6 bases at J, with 15 bases between the two ends. CDR3 DNA: TGTGCCAGTACCGGCGGGGCCCTGGATGAAAAACTGTTTTTT. Protein sequence: CASTGGALDEKLFF.